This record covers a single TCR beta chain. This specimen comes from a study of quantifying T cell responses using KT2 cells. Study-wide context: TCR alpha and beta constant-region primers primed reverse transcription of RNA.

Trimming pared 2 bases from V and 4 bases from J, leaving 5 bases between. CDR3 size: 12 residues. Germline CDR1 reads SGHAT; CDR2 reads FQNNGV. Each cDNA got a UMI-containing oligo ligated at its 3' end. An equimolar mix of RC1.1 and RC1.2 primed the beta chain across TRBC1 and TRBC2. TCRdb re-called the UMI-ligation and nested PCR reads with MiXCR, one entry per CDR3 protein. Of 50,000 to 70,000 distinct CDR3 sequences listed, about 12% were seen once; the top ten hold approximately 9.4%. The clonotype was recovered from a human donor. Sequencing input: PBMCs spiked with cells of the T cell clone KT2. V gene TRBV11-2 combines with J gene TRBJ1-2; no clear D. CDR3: CASSLSGYGYTF. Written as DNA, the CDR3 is TGTGCCAGCAGCTTATCGGGCTATGGCTACACCTTC.